This note documents a single T cell receptor beta chain sequence. The method was immunoSEQ multiplex PCR; TCRdb's version includes in-frame clones alone and lacks a portion of them. This table has fewer than 60,000 clones, 87% appearing once. The CDR3 runs to 15 residues. Germline CDR1 is MNHEY and CDR2 is SVGAGI. Losses at the gene ends were 5 bases for V and 0 bases for J; bases not matched to a gene: 5. This entry belongs to a study of blood T cell repertoires in COVID-19. Turning to the study itself: T cells, B-cell-depleted T cells, or PBMCs supplied cDNA or gDNA.

This TCR came from a man in his forties or fifties with acute or convalescent COVID-19. The chain couples TRBV6-5 to TRBJ1-1; the match to TRBD1 covers 8 bases. The sample comprised peripheral blood. The DNA for the CDR3 is TGTGCCAGCAGTACTCGGACAGGGCTGAACACTGAAGCTTTCTTT. This translates into CASSTRTGLNTEAFF.